This entry lists 22 T cell receptor beta chains sequenced from one sample in a study of early T cells in non-severe SARS-CoV-2 infection. TCRdb reprocessed the 5' RACE reads via MiXCR and lists one record per CDR3 protein. The data show 20,000 or so distinct CDR3 sequences, approximately 5.8% seen once. Sequencing used whole blood, obtained at baseline. The receptors were gathered from an adult who was a healthcare worker with PCR-confirmed SARS-CoV-2 infection or an uninfected control (not recorded which).

CDR3 DNA: TGTGCCAGCAGTTTAAACGGCCCCTACGAGCAGTACTTC. It yields the protein CASSLNGPYEQYF. The gene calls are TRBV28 and TRBJ2-7; no firm D call. Looked up from germline, CDR1 is MDHEN and CDR2 is SYDVKM. V was pared by 2 bases and J by 2 bases, with 7 bases between. This CDR3 comprises 13 residues. The variable domain in full, completed from reference TRBV28 and TRBJ2-7, reads DVKVTQSSRYLVKRTGEKVFLECVQDMDHENMFWYRQDPGLGLRLIYFSYDVKMKEKGDIPEGYSVSREKKERFSLILESASTNQTSMYLCASSLNGPYEQYFGPGTRLTVT.

This clonotype has a count of ten or more. The V gene is TRBV6-2 or TRBV6-3, the J gene TRBJ2-2; D ambiguous. Germline V CDR1 and CDR2: MNHEY, SVGEGT. This CDR3 has 15 residues. Deletions cut 2 bases from V and 5 bases from J, with 12 bases between. The CDR3 coding sequence is TGTGCCAGCAGTTACCGGACCGAGCCGACCGGGGAGCTGTTTTTT. Its protein product is CASSYRTEPTGELFF.

The table lists this clonotype with many counts. V is TRBV4-2 and J is TRBJ1-5, with D unresolved. The CDR3 has 16 amino acids. V lost 0 bases and J lost 2, with 11 bases in between. Germline CDR1 and CDR2: LGHNA and YNFKEQ. The CDR3 DNA reads TGTGCCAGCAGCCAAGAGGCCCATGGGGGCAATCAGCCCCAGCATTTT. It is translated as CASSQEAHGGNQPQHF.

By share of the sample, this clonotype is medium-sized. The chain uses TRBV24-1 and TRBJ2-1; D ambiguous. Germline V gene sequence: CDR1 KGHDR, CDR2 SFDVKD. V was clipped by 5 bases and J by 4 bases, with 5 bases between them. CDR3 size: 12 residues. The DNA of the CDR3 is TGTGCCACCAGTGCGAGGTACAATGAGCAGTTCTTC. It yields the protein CATSARYNEQFF.

This clonotype was seen more than once but under ten times. The V gene is TRBV19, the J gene TRBJ2-5; D may be TRBD2 (5 bases). Trimming pared 7 bases from V and 7 bases from J, leaving 19 bases between. Germline V lookup: CDR1 LNHDA, CDR2 SQIVND (reference sequence). The CDR3 loop spans 14 amino acids. Written as DNA, the CDR3 is TGTGCCAGTACGGAGAGACACGGGAAGGTGACCCAGTACTTC. Its protein product is CASTERHGKVTQYF.

J is TRBJ2-4 and V is TRBV7-6, with 7 bases identical to TRBD2. The CDR3 consists of 17 residues. Germline assignment: CDR1 SGHVS and CDR2 FNYEAQ. The J segment lost 0 bases and the V segment lost 3 bases, leaving 8 bases of the junction unmatched. The CDR3 protein is CASSFLSGDLAKNIQYF. For the CDR3, the DNA is TGTGCCAGCAGCTTTCTGAGCGGGGACTTAGCCAAAAACATTCAGTACTTC.

The rearrangement uses TRBV7-2 and TRBJ2-5, with D uncertain. The CDR3 covers 14 residues. Germline V gene lookup returns CDR1 SGHTA and CDR2 FQGNSA. Trimming shortened V by 1 base and J by 5 bases, and 11 bases separated the two germline ends. CDR3 sequence (DNA): TGTGCCAGCAGCTTAGGTTCCGCAGCGGAGACCCAGTACTTC. Its protein product is CASSLGSAAETQYF.

This clonotype has at least ten counts. J is TRBJ2-5 and V is TRBV11-2, with 8 nucleotides matching TRBD2. V was pared by 6 bases and J by 5 bases, with 5 bases of the junction left unmatched. Germline values: CDR1 SGHAT, CDR2 FQNNGV. CDR3 size: 13 residues. The CDR3 coding sequence is TGTGCCAGCAGGCGGGGGGACTTGGAGACCCAGTACTTC. It codes for CASRRGDLETQYF.

A few counts support this clonotype. This chain joins TRBV29-1 and TRBJ2-5, with 9 nucleotides matching TRBD1. CDR1 is SQVTM and CDR2 is ANQGSEA in the germline V gene. The CDR3 extends over 13 amino acids. The junction had 10 bases not matched to a gene; V was cut back by 6 bases and J by 8 bases. The CDR3 DNA is TGCAGCGTGTGGACAGGGGCCGAGGAAACCCAGTACTTC. Amino acid sequence: CSVWTGAEETQYF.

J is TRBJ1-4 and V is TRBV11-2, with 9 bases aligning to TRBD1. CDR1 is SGHAT, CDR2 FQNNGV, per germline. V lost 2 bases and J lost 6; bases outside the gene matches: 4. CDR3 length equals 15 residues. The CDR3 region has the DNA TGTGCCAGCAGCTTATACAGGGGGCGGGATGAAAAACTGTTTTTT. Translation gives CASSLYRGRDEKLFF.

This clonotype was seen repeatedly, ten times or more. The J gene is TRBJ2-3, the V gene TRBV14; 14 bases fit TRBD2. The CDR3 consists of 15 residues. With V trimmed by 9 bases and J by 8 bases, 10 bases remained unmatched. Germline V gene sequence: CDR1 SGHDN, CDR2 FVKESK. For the CDR3, the DNA is TGTGCCAGTGCGGGACTAGCGGGGGAGAGGAGTACGCAGTATTTT. This translates into CASAGLAGERSTQYF.

This clonotype occurred many times. This chain links TRBV6-6 with TRBJ2-1, with 8 bases that match TRBD1. Per germline, CDR1 MNHNY and CDR2 SVGAGI (reference sequence). The junction had 5 bases not matched to a gene; V was cut back by 0 bases and J by 10 bases. This CDR3 spans 14 amino acids. Here the CDR3 DNA reads TGTGCCAGCAGTTACTCGGACAGGGAAGGGGAGCAGTTCTTC. Encoded protein: CASSYSDREGEQFF.

The chain recombines TRBV11-2 with TRBJ2-7; 10 bases line up with TRBD1. From germline, CDR1 is SGHAT and CDR2 FQNNGV. This CDR3 spans 14 amino acids. The J segment lost 7 bases and the V segment lost 5 bases, leaving 8 bases of the junction unmatched. The CDR3 region is CASSNRDRGGEQYF. The CDR3 nucleotides read TGTGCCAGCAGCAACCGGGACAGGGGTGGAGAGCAGTACTTC.

This clonotype has just a few counts. The chain employs TRBV10-3 and TRBJ2-7; no firm D call. Per the germline V gene, CDR1 is ENHRY and CDR2 is SYGVKD. The CDR3 sequence is 12 residues long. V lost 4 bases and J 6 bases, leaving 10 bases between the germline ends. The CDR3 DNA reads as TGTGCCATCAGTGTATCAGCCTCCGAGCAGTACTTC. It yields the protein CAISVSASEQYF.

This clonotype was recorded at least ten times. The chain employs TRBV7-2 and TRBJ1-6; D uncertain. V was pared by 3 bases and J by 1 base, with 10 bases between. This CDR3 has 16 amino acids. Germline assignment: CDR1 SGHTA and CDR2 FQGNSA. CDR3 nucleotide sequence: TGTGCCAGCAGCTTTGATGGCGGGTCCTATAATTCACCCCTCCACTTT. As protein: CASSFDGGSYNSPLHF.

V is TRBV10-3 and J is TRBJ2-5, with 10 bases that match TRBD1. The V segment lost 6 bases and the J segment 2 bases; nucleotides outside the gene matches: 6. CDR3 length equals 15 residues. Per germline, CDR1 ENHRY and CDR2 SYGVKD. The CDR3 DNA reads TGTGCCATCAGGCGGGGACAGGGGCAGCAAGAGACCCAGTACTTC. Residues: CAIRRGQGQQETQYF.

This clonotype was seen a handful of times. V usage is TRBV18 and J usage is TRBJ1-1, with D perhaps TRBD1 (5 bases). The CDR3 is 14 residues long. CDR1 and CDR2 (germline): KGHSH, LQKENI. The V and J ends lost 0 bases and 5 bases respectively, with 10 bases between them. The CDR3 is CASSPPNRHTEAFF. The CDR3 DNA reads TGTGCCAGCTCACCACCGAACAGGCATACTGAAGCTTTCTTT.

This clonotype was detected only a few times. The rearrangement uses TRBV7-2 and TRBJ2-7, with D unresolved. Between the trimmed V and J ends, which lost 1 base and 1 base, there was a span of 2 bases. From germline, CDR1 is SGHTA and CDR2 FQGNSA. The CDR3 is made up of 12 amino acids. The CDR3 spells CASSLESYEQYF. CDR3 nucleotides: TGTGCCAGCAGCTTAGAGTCCTACGAGCAGTACTTC.

V is TRBV4-1 and J is TRBJ2-4, with 11 bases identical to TRBD2. CDR3 size: 18 residues. Germline trimming cut 4 bases from V and 1 base from J; bases unmatched to any gene: 9. Germline V gene sequence: CDR1 MGHRA, CDR2 YSYEKL. This CDR3 reads CASSPGPSGGSAKNIQYF. The CDR3 bases are TGCGCCAGCAGCCCGGGTCCTAGCGGGGGGTCGGCCAAAAACATTCAGTACTTC.

This clonotype turned up a few times. The chain has TRBV7-2 and TRBJ2-3; D possibly uses TRBD1 or TRBD2 (6 bases each). Germline values: CDR1 SGHTA, CDR2 FQGNSA. Trimming took off 8 bases at V and 8 bases at J, with 17 bases between the two ends. The CDR3 spans 13 residues. The chain's CDR3 is CASHRRGTVTQYF. CDR3 nucleotides: TGTGCCAGCCACAGGAGGGGGACGGTTACGCAGTATTTT.

This clonotype was counted at least ten times. The CDR3 protein is CASSRGQGTYEQYF. CDR3 sequence (DNA): TGTGCCAGTAGTAGGGGACAGGGGACCTACGAGCAGTACTTC. The chain is built from TRBV19 and TRBJ2-7, with 10 bases matching TRBD1. The trim removed 4 bases at V and 2 bases at J, leaving 2 bases unmatched. The CDR3 length is 14 residues. From germline, CDR1 is LNHDA and CDR2 SQIVND (reference sequence).

J is TRBJ1-1 and V is TRBV10-3, with D uncertain. The ends were cut back, 3 bases at V and 1 base at J, with 6 bases in the middle. This CDR3 has 13 amino acids. Per the germline V gene, CDR1 is ENHRY and CDR2 is SYGVKD. The CDR3 nucleotides are TGTGCCATCAGTGACGCTGCGAACACTGAAGCTTTCTTT. Its translation: CAISDAANTEAFF.